The next 5 T cell receptor beta chains were all read from a single sample in a study of blood T cell repertoires in COVID-19. The method was immunoSEQ multiplex PCR; TCRdb's version includes in-frame clones alone and lacks a portion of them. The sample consists of about 18,000 clones, roughly 88% of them appearing once. The sample was PBMCs or T cells enriched from blood (not recorded which). The receptors shown here come from a woman aged 25 to 39 who had recovered from COVID-19.

This clone showed up just a few times. CDR3 region: CATSGRTGAYNEQFF. The CDR3 DNA follows: TGTGCCACCAGCGGCCGTACCGGGGCCTACAATGAGCAGTTCTTC. This chain joins TRBV15 and TRBJ2-1; a weak D match, TRBD2 (5 bases). This CDR3 is built from 15 residues. Trimming took off 5 bases at V and 2 bases at J, with 13 bases between the two ends. Germline V gene lookup returns CDR1 LNHNV and CDR2 YYDKDF (reference sequence).

CDR3 protein: CASSFSGGAGYGYTF. The CDR3 DNA sequence: TGTGCCAGCAGTTTTTCGGGGGGCGCGGGCTATGGCTACACCTTC. This chain connects TRBV2 to TRBJ1-2; possible D gene TRBD1, 6 bases. Germline-derived CDR1 and CDR2 are SNHLY and FYNNEI. Trimming took 5 bases from V and 4 from J, leaving 17 bases between them. This CDR3 contains 15 residues.

The chain carries TRBV7-9 and TRBJ1-6; D unclear. The CDR3 loop spans 11 amino acids. Trimming took 4 bases from V and 7 from J, leaving 2 bases between them. Per the germline V gene, CDR1 is SEHNR and CDR2 is FQNEAQ (reference sequence). CDR3 coding DNA: TGTGCCAGCAGCTCAAATTCACCCCTCCACTTT. It yields the protein CASSSNSPLHF.

The rearrangement joins TRBV9 to TRBJ1-4, with a possible D match to TRBD1 (5 bases). Trimming took 6 bases from V and 6 from J, leaving 18 bases between them. This CDR3 has 15 residues. Germline CDR1 is SGDLS and CDR2 is YYNGEE. The CDR3 DNA reads TGTGCCAGCAACCCGGGACTGCGAGCGGATGAAAAACTGTTTTTT. Amino acids: CASNPGLRADEKLFF.

This chain joins TRBV30 and TRBJ1-1, with TRBD1 identical over 9 bases. Germline assignment: CDR1 GTSNPN and CDR2 SVGIG (reference sequence). The CDR3 loop spans 15 amino acids. V gave up 2 bases and J gave up 4 bases; unmatched junction bases: 8. CDR3 nucleotides: TGTGCCTGGAGTCGCACACAGGGGGCATCCACTGAAGCTTTCTTT. As protein: CAWSRTQGASTEAFF.